This T cell receptor beta chain was profiled in a study of T cells in Graves' hyperthyroidism and ophthalmopathy. Germline V CDR1 and CDR2: PRHDT, FYEKMQ (reference sequence). CDR3 length: 15 residues. The ends lost 6 bases at V and 2 bases at J; junction bases unmatched: 10. General observations from the study: Using 13 V-J features, a model discriminated ophthalmopathy from stable hyperthyroidism. Ophthalmopathy onset followed model prediction by a median around six months.

Authors of the study amplified TCR beta CDR3 regions from RNA transcripts. First-round RT-PCR with HTBI primers amplified the TCR CDR3 region. TCRdb independently ran MiXCR on the multiplex PCR reads; one entry per CDR3 protein. The top ten hold over 25% of the sample, which has a few hundred thousand distinct CDR3 sequences, about 15% seen once. Newly diagnosed hyperthyroidism patients aged 18 to 65 years had disease lasting under 2 months. Isolation of PBMCs was performed on around 9.3 ml fresh peripheral blood. This clonotype was counted ten times or more. What it binds is unknown. The chain has TRBV13 and TRBJ2-7; 7 nucleotides agree with TRBD2. The sequenced material came from blood. The TCR originated in a woman aged 25 to 39 with Graves' hyperthyroidism. The CDR3, as DNA: TGTGCCAGCAGGCAAGGACTAGTAGGCCCCTACGAGCAGTACTTC. Translation gives CASRQGLVGPYEQYF.